The clone carrying this T cell receptor beta chain appeared a single time. Its antigen is as yet unknown. As originally analysed: ImmunoSEQ only sent back junction sequences with no quality scores, so filtering was done differently. The assay was immunoSEQ multiplex PCR, and TCRdb's table has in-frame clones only and misses some. The D gene and trimming were derived from the DNA, and the V and J assignments and clone size from that table. Of about 870,000 clones listed, 80% to 95% are singletons. The source of the sample is a study of shared clonotypes between healthy human individuals. Study details: Every donor yielded three CD4 naive, three CD4 memory, two CD8 naive and one CD8 memory plate.

Broader study findings: Investigators expected sequencing depth to affect clonotype sharing among donors.

Positive CCR7 selection of CD45RO-negative cells yielded the naive CD8 cells, and terminally differentiated effector memory CD45RA+ cells were excluded. Caucasian adults residing in Nashville, Tennessee made up all the donors. The V gene's germline CDR1 is LGHNT and CDR2 FRNRAP. CDR3 length: 13 amino acids. Trimming shortened V by 7 bases and J by 2 bases, and 9 bases separated the two germline ends. The sequence was obtained from a young man in good health. This chain joins TRBV12-5 and TRBJ2-1; possible D gene TRBD2, 5 bases. Material: naive CD8+ T cells sorted from blood. CDR3 loop: CASAWETYNEQFF. CDR3 DNA sequence: TGTGCTAGTGCGTGGGAGACCTACAATGAGCAGTTCTTC.